A single sample is the source of the 18 T cell receptor beta chains below, sequenced in a study of blood T cells in healthy people across ages. Next came a second PCR, run for roughly 6 to 11 cycles, which used a sample-barcoded 5' primer along with a J-beta primer mix. TCRdb called the 5' RACE reads again in MiXCR, with one record for every CDR3 protein. The sample yields about 1.8 million distinct CDR3 sequences, approximately 50% seen once. Sequencing was carried out using blood. All receptors come from a woman aged 40 to 50 in good health.

Details on this clonotype: At one of its ends the junction is not consistent with the germline gene, which may arise from a read error. The chain couples TRBV29-1 to TRBJ2-7; TRBD1 matches at 12 bases. The CDR3 has 14 amino acids. The germline gives CDR1 SQVTM, CDR2 ANQGSEA. The CDR3 sequence: CGVDGDRGLYEQYF. In DNA form, the CDR3 reads TGCGGCGTTGATGGGGACAGGGGGCTCTACGAGCAGTACTTC.

This chain uses TRBV3-1 with TRBJ2-1; no definite D call. The germline V gene encodes CDR1 LGHDT and CDR2 YNNKEL (reference sequence). This CDR3 contains 17 residues. V gave up 2 bases and J gave up 4 bases, with 18 bases separating them. DNA of the CDR3: TGTGCCAGCAGCCAAAAGGCATGGCCACTTGAATACAATGAGCAGTTCTTC. This translates into CASSQKAWPLEYNEQFF.

This sequence joins TRBV7-2 and TRBJ2-5, with 8 bases fitting TRBD1. The CDR3 has 14 residues. Germline CDR1 SGHTA, CDR2 FQGNSA. The trim removed 5 bases at V and 11 bases at J, leaving 13 bases unmatched. As DNA, the CDR3 is TGTGCCAGCAGCCCACGGACAGGGAGAGAAGAGCAGTACTTC. It yields the protein CASSPRTGREEQYF.

The chain uses TRBV20-1 and TRBJ2-3, with a possible D match to TRBD2 (7 bases). The germline CDR1 and CDR2 sequences are DFQATT and SNEGSKA (reference sequence). The CDR3 loop spans 16 amino acids. The V end was cut by 0 bases, the J end by 3 bases, with 16 bases between. The CDR3 coding sequence is TGCAGTGCTAGAGATCTCGGGGGGCGTGAGACAGATACGCAGTATTTT. It yields the protein CSARDLGGRETDTQYF.

This clonotype showed up many times. The V gene is TRBV29-1, the J gene TRBJ2-7, with unresolved D. The germline V gene encodes CDR1 SQVTM and CDR2 ANQGSEA. The length of the CDR3 is 14 residues. V lost 1 base and J 0 bases, leaving 10 bases between the germline ends. The DNA for the CDR3 is TGCAGCGTTGAAGTACCGGCAGGCTCCTACGAGCAGTACTTC. Amino acid sequence: CSVEVPAGSYEQYF.

This rearrangement joins TRBV7-9 to TRBJ1-4, with D tentatively TRBD1 (5 bases). The V end lost 5 bases, the J end lost 4 bases, and 17 bases lay between the germline ends. CDR1 and CDR2 (germline): SEHNR, FQNEAQ (reference sequence). The CDR3 contains 16 residues. CDR3 in DNA: TGTGCCAGCAGCCGAACCGACAGTTTTAATAATGAAAAACTGTTTTTT. Translated: CASSRTDSFNNEKLFF.

This chain joins TRBV28 and TRBJ1-2, with 9 positions matching TRBD1. The CDR3 runs 13 residues. The germline CDR1 and CDR2 sequences are MDHEN and SYDVKM. Trimming removed 8 bases from V and 6 bases from J; junction bases left unmatched: 7. The DNA for the CDR3 is TGTGCCAGCCGCGGGACAGGGTTAAATGGCTACACCTTC. It codes for CASRGTGLNGYTF.

The rearrangement links TRBV7-2 to TRBJ2-1; 9 bases align to TRBD1. CDR1 is SGHTA and CDR2 is FQGNSA in the germline V gene. This CDR3 contains 15 residues. Unmatched junction bases numbered 11, after V lost 8 bases and J lost 6 bases. The CDR3 nucleotides are TGTGCCAGCGGCCGCGACAGGGGGGGCGCCAATGAGCAGTTCTTC. It specifies CASGRDRGGANEQFF.

This chain connects TRBV12-3 or TRBV12-4 to TRBJ1-4; 7 bases are a match to TRBD1. The CDR3 spans 14 residues. V trimming: 0 bases; J trimming: 6 bases; junction bases outside the gene matches: 1. CDR3 nucleotides: TGTGCCAGCAGTTTAGCGACAGGGTATGAAAAACTGTTTTTT. It encodes CASSLATGYEKLFF.

This rearrangement joins TRBV9 to TRBJ2-3; a weak D match, TRBD2 (7 bases). CDR3 length: 17 residues. V lost 4 bases to trimming and J lost 0 bases, with 18 bases between them. Germline CDR1 SGDLS, CDR2 YYNGEE. Written as DNA, the CDR3 is TGTGCCAGCAGCCCCCAGAAGGGGGGGTTTAGCACAGATACGCAGTATTTT. This encodes CASSPQKGGFSTDTQYF. Full variable domain (outside the CDR3, taken from reference TRBV9 and TRBJ2-3): DSGVTQTPKHLITATGQRVTLRCSPRSGDLSVYWYQQSLDQGLQFLIQYYNGEERAKGNILERFSAQQFPDLHSELNLSSLELGDSALYFCASSPQKGGFSTDTQYFGPGTRLTVL.

The V call is TRBV27, the J call TRBJ1-2, with 7 bases fitting TRBD1. Germline trimming cut 5 bases from V and 0 bases from J; bases unmatched to any gene: 12. From germline, CDR1 is MNHEY and CDR2 SMNVEV (reference sequence). CDR3 size: 17 residues. The CDR3 reads CASSLLAPGQTNYGYTF. The CDR3 DNA reads TGTGCCAGCAGTCTTTTGGCCCCGGGACAGACTAACTATGGCTACACCTTC.

This clonotype has more than one count but fewer than ten. This chain joins TRBV12-3 or TRBV12-4 and TRBJ1-5; D uncertain. The CDR3 is 14 amino acids. V was clipped by 3 bases and J by 1 base, with 7 bases between them. CDR3 sequence: CASSFRPSNQPQHF. Written as DNA, the CDR3 is TGTGCCAGCAGTTTTCGACCCAGCAATCAGCCCCAGCATTTT.

This clonotype was seen more than once but under ten times. The chain combines TRBV5-1 with TRBJ2-3; D is perhaps TRBD1 or TRBD2 (5 bases each). The germline gives CDR1 SGHRS, CDR2 YFSETQ. CDR3 length: 16 amino acids. V was trimmed by 1 base and J by 0 bases, leaving 12 bases between them. CDR3 DNA: TGCGCCAGCAGCTTGCAGGGACCCTCTAGCACAGATACGCAGTATTTT. This encodes CASSLQGPSSTDTQYF.

The gene calls are TRBV27 and TRBJ2-1; 7 positions agree with TRBD2. Trimming took 4 bases from V and 4 from J; bases not matched to a gene: 10. CDR1 and CDR2 (germline): MNHEY, SMNVEV (reference sequence). CDR3 length: 16 amino acids. The CDR3: CASSSRLLGGYNEQFF. The CDR3 DNA is TGTGCCAGCAGTTCTCGACTCCTCGGGGGGTACAATGAGCAGTTCTTC.

This clonotype was counted a few times. The genes are TRBV24-1 and TRBJ2-7; 7 nucleotides align to TRBD1. The CDR3 contains 15 residues. V was clipped by 4 bases and J by 2 bases; unmatched bases: 7. Looked up from germline, CDR1 is KGHDR and CDR2 is SFDVKD. The CDR3 DNA follows: TGTGCCACCAGTGAAACCGGGACAGCGCCCTACGAGCAGTACTTC. Residues: CATSETGTAPYEQYF.

The chain links TRBV28 to TRBJ2-5; 7 bases are shared with TRBD2. CDR1 MDHEN and CDR2 SYDVKM come from the germline V gene. The length of the CDR3 is 14 residues. After removal of 6 bases from V and 0 bases from J, the junction contained 4 bases not matched to a gene. The CDR3 here is CASSAGADQETQYF. DNA of the CDR3: TGTGCCAGCAGCGCGGGAGCCGACCAAGAGACCCAGTACTTC. The variable domain in full, with the rest retrieved from reference TRBV28 and TRBJ2-5, is DVKVTQSSRYLVKRTGEKVFLECVQDMDHENMFWYRQDPGLGLRLIYFSYDVKMKEKGDIPEGYSVSREKKERFSLILESASTNQTSMYLCASSAGADQETQYFGPGTRLLVL.

This chain joins TRBV7-2 and TRBJ2-5, with 8 bases that match TRBD1. The V gene end was trimmed by 5 bases and the J gene end by 5 bases; junction bases not matched to a gene: 13. The germline gives CDR1 SGHTA, CDR2 FQGNSA. The CDR3 has 16 amino acids. The CDR3 DNA is TGTGCCAGCAGCGGGCGAACAGGGGGGATCTCCGAGACCCAGTACTTC. It is translated as CASSGRTGGISETQYF.

The chain couples TRBV28 to TRBJ2-4, with no clear D. CDR1 is MDHEN, CDR2 SYDVKM, per germline. V was cut by 5 bases and J by 2 bases, with 13 bases left in between. The CDR3 consists of 15 residues. For the CDR3, the DNA is TGTGCCAGCAGTGCACACCGTGAGCCCAAAAACATTCAGTACTTC. Protein product: CASSAHREPKNIQYF.